The clone carrying this T cell receptor beta chain was observed a handful of times. The CDR3 length is 14 residues. After removal of 1 base from V and 4 bases from J, the junction contained 3 bases not matched to a gene. From germline, CDR1 is SEHNR and CDR2 FQNEAQ (reference sequence). These data belong to a study of tumor and adjacent non-tumor tissue in lung cancer. The template was RNA from unsorted bulk tissue. More than 3 cm separated this lung sample from the edge of the tumor. A modified ARM-PCR protocol with three rounds of nested PCR amplified TCRbeta. In TCRdb, the multiplex PCR reads were re-called with MiXCR into one record per CDR3 protein. The sample shows more than 45,000 distinct CDR3 sequences, about 70% of them seen only once.

This chain connects TRBV7-9 to TRBJ1-2; TRBD1 matches 7 bases. Sequencing was carried out using distant non-tumor lung tissue. The receptor was isolated from an older woman with non-small cell lung cancer. The CDR3 coding sequence is TGTGCCAGCAGCTTAGGGGACAGCACCTATGGCTACACCTTC. It encodes CASSLGDSTYGYTF.